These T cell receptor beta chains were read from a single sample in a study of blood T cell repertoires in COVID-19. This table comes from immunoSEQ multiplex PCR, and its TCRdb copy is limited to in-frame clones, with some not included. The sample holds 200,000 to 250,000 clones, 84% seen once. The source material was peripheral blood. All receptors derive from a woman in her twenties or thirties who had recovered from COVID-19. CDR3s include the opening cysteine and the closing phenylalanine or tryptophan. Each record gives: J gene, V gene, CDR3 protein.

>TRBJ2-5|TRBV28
CASTTGEETQYF
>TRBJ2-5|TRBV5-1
CASSFTGGPRETQYF
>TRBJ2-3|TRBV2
CASSVAGGTDTQYF
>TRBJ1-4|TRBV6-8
CASSRATDLSGEKLFF
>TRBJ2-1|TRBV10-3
CATLVPAANEQFF
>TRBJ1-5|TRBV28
CASSPARQGYSNQPQHF
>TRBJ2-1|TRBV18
CASSPPQGFYNEQFF
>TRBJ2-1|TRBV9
CASSLAGGTDNEQFF
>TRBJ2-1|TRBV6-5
CASSIGLSYNEQFF
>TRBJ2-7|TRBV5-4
CASSSSSYEQYF
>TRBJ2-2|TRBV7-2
CARGLAGGTGELFF
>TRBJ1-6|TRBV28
CASSSPGQDPRPLHF
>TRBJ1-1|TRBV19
CASSIGDRLGNTEAFF
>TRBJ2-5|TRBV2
CASRGGQGGETQYF
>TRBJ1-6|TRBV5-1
CASRYGPNSPLHF
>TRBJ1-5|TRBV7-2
CASSLGGTGDQPQHF
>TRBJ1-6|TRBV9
CASSGGGITSPLHF
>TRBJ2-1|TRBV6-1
CASSEADTYYNEQFF
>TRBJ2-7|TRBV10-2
CASSETYSYEQYF
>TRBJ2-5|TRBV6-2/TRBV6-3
CASSVLLRETQYF
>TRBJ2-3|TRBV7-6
CASSDPGQATDTQYF
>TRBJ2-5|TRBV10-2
CASSGGYQETQYF
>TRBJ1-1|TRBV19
CASSIGTGGYEAFF
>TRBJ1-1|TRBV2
CASMTMRGAQAFF
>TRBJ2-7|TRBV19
CASSISGGNEQYF
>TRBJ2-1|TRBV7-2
CASSFASGSSNEQFF
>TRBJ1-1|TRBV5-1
CASSLEAGLNTEAFF
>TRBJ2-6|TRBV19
CASSPSGANVLTF
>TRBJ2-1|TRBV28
CASSSHRGRTHEQFF
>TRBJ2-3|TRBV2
CASKEGLAGGTQYF
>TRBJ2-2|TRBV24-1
CATSDLPQGRYTGELFF
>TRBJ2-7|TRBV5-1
CASSFGDEQYF
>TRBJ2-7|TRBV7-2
CASRIALEQYF
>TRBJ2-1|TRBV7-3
CASSSGEGVNEQFF
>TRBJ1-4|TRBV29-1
CSVLQGGKLFF